This T cell receptor (beta chain) appears in the sequencing data of a study of T cells after yellow fever vaccination. For the study at large: SMART-Seq v4 Ultra Low Input handled preparation of low-cell-number fractions. Study-level results: Subsequent booster samples again held most clones from primary vaccination (approximately 95% CD4, roughly 88% CD8). Researchers noted that a small share of clonotypes showed up in both CD4 and CD8 compartments.

The ends were cut back, 0 bases at V and 6 bases at J, with 8 bases in the middle. Germline V gene lookup returns CDR1 SEHNR and CDR2 FQNEAQ (reference sequence). The CDR3 is 13 amino acids. In its sample, this clonotype ranks as medium-sized. Its specificity is not known. UMIs were added to TCR cDNA along with a universal primer site when it was made by 5'RACE template switching. TCRdb reanalysed the 5' RACE reads using MiXCR and keeps one entry per CDR3 protein. This table has 70,000 or so distinct CDR3 sequences, around 7% appearing once. V and J are TRBV7-9 and TRBJ1-2; D remains ambiguous. The TCR comes from a man aged 18 to 29 who received the YFV17D yellow fever vaccine. Sequenced here: CD8+ T cells sorted from PBMCs, sampled 9 to 11 days after the first yellow fever vaccination. Here the CDR3 reads CASSLANGNGYTF. CDR3 bases: TGTGCCAGCAGCTTAGCGAACGGGAATGGCTACACCTTC.